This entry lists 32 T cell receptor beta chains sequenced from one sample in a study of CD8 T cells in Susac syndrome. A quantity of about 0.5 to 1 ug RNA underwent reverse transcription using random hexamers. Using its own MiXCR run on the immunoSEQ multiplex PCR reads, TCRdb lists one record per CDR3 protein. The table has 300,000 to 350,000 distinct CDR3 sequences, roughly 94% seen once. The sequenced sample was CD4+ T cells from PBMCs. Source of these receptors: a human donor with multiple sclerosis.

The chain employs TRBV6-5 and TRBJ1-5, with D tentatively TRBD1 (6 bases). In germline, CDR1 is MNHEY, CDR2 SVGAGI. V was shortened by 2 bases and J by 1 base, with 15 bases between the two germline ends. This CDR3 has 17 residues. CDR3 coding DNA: TGTGCCAGCAGTTACGAGGAGGTACAGGGAAGCAATCAGCCCCAGCATTTT. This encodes CASSYEEVQGSNQPQHF.

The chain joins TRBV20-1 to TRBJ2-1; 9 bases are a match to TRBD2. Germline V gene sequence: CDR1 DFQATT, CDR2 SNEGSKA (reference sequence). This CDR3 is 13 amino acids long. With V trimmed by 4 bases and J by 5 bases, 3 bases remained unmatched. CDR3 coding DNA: TGCAGTGCTAAGCGGGAGGAGAACAATGAGCAGTTCTTC. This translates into CSAKREENNEQFF.

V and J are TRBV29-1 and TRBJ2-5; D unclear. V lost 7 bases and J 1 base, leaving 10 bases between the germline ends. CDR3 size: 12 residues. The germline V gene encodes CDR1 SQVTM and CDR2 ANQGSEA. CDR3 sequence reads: CSEQTSQETQYF. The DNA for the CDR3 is TGCAGCGAGCAGACAAGCCAAGAGACCCAGTACTTC.

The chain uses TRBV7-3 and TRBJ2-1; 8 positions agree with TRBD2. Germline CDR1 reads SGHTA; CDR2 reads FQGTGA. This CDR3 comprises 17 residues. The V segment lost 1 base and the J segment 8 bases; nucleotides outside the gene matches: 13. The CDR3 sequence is CASSLSRGGGNFDEQFF. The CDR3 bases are TGTGCCAGCAGCTTAAGTCGCGGCGGGGGGAATTTCGATGAGCAGTTCTTC.

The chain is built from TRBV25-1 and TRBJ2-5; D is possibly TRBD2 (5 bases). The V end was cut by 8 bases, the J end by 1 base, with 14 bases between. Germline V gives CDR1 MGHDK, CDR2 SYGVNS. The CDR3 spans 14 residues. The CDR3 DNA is TGTGCCAGCTGTGTTGGAGGCCCCCAAGAGACCCAGTACTTC. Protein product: CASCVGGPQETQYF.

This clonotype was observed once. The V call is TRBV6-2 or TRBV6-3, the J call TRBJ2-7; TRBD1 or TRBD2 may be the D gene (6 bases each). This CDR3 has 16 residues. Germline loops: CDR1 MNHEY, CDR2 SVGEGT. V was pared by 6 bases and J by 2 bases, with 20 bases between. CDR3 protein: CASRLTGAGGAYEQYF. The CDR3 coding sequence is TGTGCCAGCAGGTTGACAGGCGCCGGGGGTGCCTACGAGCAGTACTTC.

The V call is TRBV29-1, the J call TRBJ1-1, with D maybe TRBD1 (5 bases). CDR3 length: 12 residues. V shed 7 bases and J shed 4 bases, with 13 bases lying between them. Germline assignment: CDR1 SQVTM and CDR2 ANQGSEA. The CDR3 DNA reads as TGCAGCGGTGGACATCAGGGCACTGAAGCTTTCTTT. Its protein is CSGGHQGTEAFF.

CDR3 loop: CASSDRDRAYNEQFF. CDR3 in DNA: TGTGCCAGCAGTGACCGGGACAGGGCCTACAATGAGCAGTTCTTC. V and J are TRBV6-2 or TRBV6-3 and TRBJ2-1, with TRBD1 identical over 9 bases. CDR1 is MNHEY and CDR2 is SVGEGT in the germline V gene. The V segment lost 5 bases and the J segment 2 bases; nucleotides outside the gene matches: 4. The CDR3 runs 15 residues.

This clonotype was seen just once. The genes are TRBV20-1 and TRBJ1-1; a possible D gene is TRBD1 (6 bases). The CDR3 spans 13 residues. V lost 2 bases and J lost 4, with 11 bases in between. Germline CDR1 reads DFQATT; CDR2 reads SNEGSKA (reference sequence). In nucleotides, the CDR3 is TGCAGTGCTAGATTTTGGGGGGCCACTGAAGCTTTCTTT. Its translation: CSARFWGATEAFF.

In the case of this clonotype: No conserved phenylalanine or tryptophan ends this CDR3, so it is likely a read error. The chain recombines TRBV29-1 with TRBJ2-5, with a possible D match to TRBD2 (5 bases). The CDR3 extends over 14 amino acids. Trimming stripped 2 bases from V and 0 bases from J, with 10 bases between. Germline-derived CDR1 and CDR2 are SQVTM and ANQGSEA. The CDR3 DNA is TGCAGCGTTGAACCTCAAGCGGACCAAGAGACCCAGTACCTC. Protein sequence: CSVEPQADQETQYL.

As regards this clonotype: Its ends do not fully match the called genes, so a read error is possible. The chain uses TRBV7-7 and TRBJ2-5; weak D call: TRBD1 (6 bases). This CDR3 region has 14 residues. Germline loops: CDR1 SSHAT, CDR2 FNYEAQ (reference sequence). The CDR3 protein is CASSPLGGQETQYF. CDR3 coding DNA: TGTGCTAGCAGCCCTCTAGGGGGCCAAGAGACCCAGTACTTC.

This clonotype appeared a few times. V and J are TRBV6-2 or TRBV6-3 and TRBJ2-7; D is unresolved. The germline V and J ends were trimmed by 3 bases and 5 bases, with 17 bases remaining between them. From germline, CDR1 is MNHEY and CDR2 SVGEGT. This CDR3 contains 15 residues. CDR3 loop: CASSYLLESSHEQYF. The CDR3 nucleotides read TGTGCCAGCAGTTATTTGCTAGAATCGTCTCACGAGCAGTACTTC.

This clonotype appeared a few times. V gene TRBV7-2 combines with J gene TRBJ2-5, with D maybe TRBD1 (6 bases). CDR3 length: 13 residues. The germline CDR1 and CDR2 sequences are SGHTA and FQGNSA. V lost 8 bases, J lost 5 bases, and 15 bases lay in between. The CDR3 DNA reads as TGTGCCAGCTCGTCGGACAGAGGGGAGACCCAGTACTTC. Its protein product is CASSSDRGETQYF.

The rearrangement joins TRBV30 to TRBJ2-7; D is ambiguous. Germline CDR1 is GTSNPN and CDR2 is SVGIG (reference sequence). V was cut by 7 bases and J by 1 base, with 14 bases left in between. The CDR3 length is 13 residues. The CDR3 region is CAYQDPRSYEQYF. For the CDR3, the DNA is TGTGCCTACCAAGACCCCCGATCCTACGAGCAGTACTTC.

In DNA, the CDR3 is TGTGCCATCAGTGAGGGGGCTAGCGGGAGGGCCTACGAGCAGTACTTC. Its translation: CAISEGASGRAYEQYF. The V call is TRBV10-3, the J call TRBJ2-7, with 12 bases identical to TRBD2. In germline, CDR1 is ENHRY, CDR2 SYGVKD. The CDR3 runs to 16 residues. V dropped 2 bases and J dropped 2; count of bases not matched to a gene: 4.

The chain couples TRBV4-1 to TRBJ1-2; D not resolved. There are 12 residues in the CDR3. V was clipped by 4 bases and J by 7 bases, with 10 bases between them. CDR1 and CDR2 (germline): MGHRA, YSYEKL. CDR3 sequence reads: CASSPVGVGYTF. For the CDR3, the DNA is TGCGCCAGCAGCCCCGTTGGGGTTGGCTACACCTTC.

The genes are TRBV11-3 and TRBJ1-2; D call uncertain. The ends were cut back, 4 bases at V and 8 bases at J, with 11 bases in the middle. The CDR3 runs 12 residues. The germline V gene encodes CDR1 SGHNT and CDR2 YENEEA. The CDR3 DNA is TGTGCCAGCAGCTACTACCTCGGAGGCTACACCTTC. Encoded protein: CASSYYLGGYTF. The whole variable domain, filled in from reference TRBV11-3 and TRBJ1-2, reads EAGVVQSPRYKIIEKKQPVAFWCNPISGHNTLYWYLQNLGQGPELLIRYENEEAVDDSQLPKDRFSAERLKGVDSTLKIQPAELGDSAVYLCASSYYLGGYTFGSGTRLTVV.

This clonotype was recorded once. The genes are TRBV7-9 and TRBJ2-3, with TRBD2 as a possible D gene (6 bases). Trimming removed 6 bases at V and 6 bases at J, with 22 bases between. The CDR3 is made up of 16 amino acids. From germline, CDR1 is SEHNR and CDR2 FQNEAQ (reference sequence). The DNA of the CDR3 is TGTGCCAGCAGGTTGGGTCAGGCGGGACCCTGGGATACGCAGTATTTT. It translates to CASRLGQAGPWDTQYF.

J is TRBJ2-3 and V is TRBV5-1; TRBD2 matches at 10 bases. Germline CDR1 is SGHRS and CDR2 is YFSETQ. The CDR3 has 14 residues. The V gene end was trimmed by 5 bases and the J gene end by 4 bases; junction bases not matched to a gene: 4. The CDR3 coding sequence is TGCGCCAGCAGTCTAGCGGGAGTACCAGATACGCAGTATTTT. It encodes CASSLAGVPDTQYF.

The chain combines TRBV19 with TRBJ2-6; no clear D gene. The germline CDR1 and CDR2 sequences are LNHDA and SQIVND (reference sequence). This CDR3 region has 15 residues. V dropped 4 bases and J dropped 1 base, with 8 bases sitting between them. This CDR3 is CASSTAESGANVLTF. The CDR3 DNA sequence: TGTGCCAGTAGTACCGCGGAGTCTGGGGCCAACGTCCTGACTTTC. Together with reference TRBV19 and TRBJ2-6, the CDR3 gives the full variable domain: DGGITQSPKYLFRKEGQNVTLSCEQNLNHDAMYWYRQDPGQGLRLIYYSQIVNDFQKGDIAEGYSVSREKKESFPLTVTSAQKNPTAFYLCASSTAESGANVLTFGAGSRLTVL.

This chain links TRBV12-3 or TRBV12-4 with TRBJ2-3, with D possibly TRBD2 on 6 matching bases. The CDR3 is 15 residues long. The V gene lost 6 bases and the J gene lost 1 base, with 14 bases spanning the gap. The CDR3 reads CASSHGTLGTDTQYF. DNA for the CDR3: TGTGCCAGCAGCCACGGGACTCTCGGCACAGATACGCAGTATTTT.

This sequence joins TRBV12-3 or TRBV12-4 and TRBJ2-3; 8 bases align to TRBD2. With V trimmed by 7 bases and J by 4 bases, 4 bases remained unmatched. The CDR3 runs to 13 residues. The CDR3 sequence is CASNGLAADTQYF. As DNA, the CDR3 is TGTGCCAGCAACGGACTAGCAGCAGATACGCAGTATTTT.

CDR3 nucleotide sequence: TGCGCCAGCAGCTTGGGGGGGACTAGCCGTAGGGAGACCCAGTACTTC. Its protein product is CASSLGGTSRRETQYF. The V gene is TRBV5-1, the J gene TRBJ2-5; 9 nucleotides line up with TRBD2. Germline CDR1 and CDR2: SGHRS and YFSETQ. V shed 0 bases and J 5 bases; nucleotides not matched to a gene: 8. The CDR3 contains 16 residues.

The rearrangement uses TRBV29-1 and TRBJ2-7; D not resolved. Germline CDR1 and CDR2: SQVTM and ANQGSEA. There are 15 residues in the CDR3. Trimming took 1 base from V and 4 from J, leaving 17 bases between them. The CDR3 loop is CSVEGFGVPSYEQYF. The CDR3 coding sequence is TGCAGCGTTGAAGGGTTTGGGGTCCCGTCTTACGAGCAGTACTTC.

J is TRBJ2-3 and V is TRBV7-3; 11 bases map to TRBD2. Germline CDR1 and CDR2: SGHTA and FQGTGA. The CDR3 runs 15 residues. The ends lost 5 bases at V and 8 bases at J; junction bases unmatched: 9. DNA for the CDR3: TGTGCCAGCAGCCTCCTAGCGGGGGGTCTAGGTACGCAGTATTTT. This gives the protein CASSLLAGGLGTQYF.

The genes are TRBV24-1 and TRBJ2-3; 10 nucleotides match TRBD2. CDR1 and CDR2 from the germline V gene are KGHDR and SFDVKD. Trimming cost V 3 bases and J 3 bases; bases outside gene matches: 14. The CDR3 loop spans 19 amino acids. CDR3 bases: TGTGCCACCAGTGATCTTCCCCCTACTAGCGGGATAGTAACAGATACGCAGTATTTT. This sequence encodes CATSDLPPTSGIVTDTQYF.

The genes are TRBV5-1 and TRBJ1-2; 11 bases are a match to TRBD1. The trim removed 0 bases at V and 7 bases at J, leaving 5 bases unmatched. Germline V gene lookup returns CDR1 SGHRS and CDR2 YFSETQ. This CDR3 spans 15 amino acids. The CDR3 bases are TGCGCCAGCAGCTTGGGGACAGGGGGCACCTCTGGCTACACCTTC. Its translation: CASSLGTGGTSGYTF.

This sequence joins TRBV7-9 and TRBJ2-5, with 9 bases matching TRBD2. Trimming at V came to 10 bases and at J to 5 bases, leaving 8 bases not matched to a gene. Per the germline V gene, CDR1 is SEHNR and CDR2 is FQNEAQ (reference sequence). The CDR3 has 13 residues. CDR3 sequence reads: CATERGAAETQYF. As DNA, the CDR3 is TGTGCCACCGAGCGGGGGGCCGCGGAGACCCAGTACTTC.

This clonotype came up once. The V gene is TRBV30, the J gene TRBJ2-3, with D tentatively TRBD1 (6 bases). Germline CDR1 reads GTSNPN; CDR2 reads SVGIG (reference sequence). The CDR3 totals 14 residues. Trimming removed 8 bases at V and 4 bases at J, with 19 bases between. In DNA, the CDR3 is TGTGCCATCGCTGGGGGCTACTCCGCAGATACGCAGTATTTT. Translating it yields CAIAGGYSADTQYF.

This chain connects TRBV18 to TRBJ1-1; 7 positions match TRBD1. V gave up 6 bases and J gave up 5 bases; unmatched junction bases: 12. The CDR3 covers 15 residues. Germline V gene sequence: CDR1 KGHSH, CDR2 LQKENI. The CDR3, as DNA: TGTGCCAGCTCGCCCGCCTGGGACAGAAAAACTGAAGCTTTCTTT. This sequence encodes CASSPAWDRKTEAFF.

Here the CDR3 reads CASSKGIASRYNEQFF. CDR3 nucleotide sequence: TGTGCCAGCAGCAAGGGAATAGCGAGCCGCTACAATGAGCAGTTCTTC. This rearrangement joins TRBV11-1 to TRBJ2-1, with D possibly being TRBD2 (5 bases). Trimming cost V 5 bases and J 3 bases, with 17 bases left between them. Germline CDR1 reads SGHAT; CDR2 reads FQDESV (reference sequence). The length of the CDR3 is 16 residues.

The CDR3: CASSLRGLQQETQYF. CDR3 bases: TGTGCCAGCAGCTTGAGGGGGCTCCAACAAGAGACCCAGTACTTC. This rearrangement joins TRBV9 to TRBJ2-5; 7 bases match TRBD1. With 4 bases clipped from V and 2 bases from J, the junction kept 8 bases outside the gene matches. Per the germline V gene, CDR1 is SGDLS and CDR2 is YYNGEE. The CDR3 covers 15 residues.